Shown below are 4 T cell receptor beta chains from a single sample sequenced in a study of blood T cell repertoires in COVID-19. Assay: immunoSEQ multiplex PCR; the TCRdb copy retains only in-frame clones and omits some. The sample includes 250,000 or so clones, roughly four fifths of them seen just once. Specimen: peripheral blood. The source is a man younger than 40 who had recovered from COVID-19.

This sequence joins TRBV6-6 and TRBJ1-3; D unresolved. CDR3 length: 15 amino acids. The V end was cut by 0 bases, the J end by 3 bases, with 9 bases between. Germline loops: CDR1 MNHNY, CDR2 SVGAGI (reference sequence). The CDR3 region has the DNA TGTGCCAGCAGTTACTCTCCGGGAGATGGAAACACCATATATTTT. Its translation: CASSYSPGDGNTIYF.

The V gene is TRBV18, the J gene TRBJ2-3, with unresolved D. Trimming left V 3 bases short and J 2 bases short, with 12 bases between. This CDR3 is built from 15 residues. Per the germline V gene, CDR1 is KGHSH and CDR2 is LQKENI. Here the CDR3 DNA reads TGTGCCAGCTCACCGAGGTCGCGCCTCACAGATACGCAGTATTTT. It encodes CASSPRSRLTDTQYF.

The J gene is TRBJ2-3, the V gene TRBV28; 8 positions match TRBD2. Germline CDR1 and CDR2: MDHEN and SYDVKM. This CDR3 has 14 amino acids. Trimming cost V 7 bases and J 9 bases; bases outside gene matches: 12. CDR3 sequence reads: CASTSGGPWGTQYF. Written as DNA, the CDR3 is TGTGCCAGCACCAGCGGGGGACCCTGGGGGACGCAGTATTTT.

CDR3: CASSSGLGYTF. The DNA for the CDR3 is TGTGCCAGCAGCTCAGGGCTCGGCTACACCTTC. The V and J genes are TRBV6-5 and TRBJ1-2; D possibly corresponds to TRBD1 (5 bases). The V end was cut by 6 bases, the J end by 8 bases, with 10 bases between. Germline-derived CDR1 and CDR2 are MNHEY and SVGAGI. The CDR3 spans 11 residues.